This T cell receptor (beta chain) was sequenced during a study of OX40 agonist ivuxolimab in advanced cancers. Sequencing was performed with immunoSEQ multiplex PCR; in TCRdb, only in-frame clones are kept and a portion is missing. The sample yields about 49,000 clones, about 86% seen once. Findings and caveats of the study: Among patients with partial responses at 0.1-3.0 mg/kg, clonal expansion was among the lowest. On average, CD8+ T cells had more expanded clones than CD4+.

With 5 bases clipped from V and 3 bases from J, the junction kept 5 bases outside the gene matches. The CDR3 totals 14 residues. CDR1 and CDR2 (germline): KGHSH, LQKENI. A word on this clone: Its antigen is unknown.

The TCR was taken from an adult with an advanced solid tumor such as melanoma, head and neck, liver or kidney cancer. Here the sequenced sample was CD4+ or CD8+ T cells sorted from blood, taken in a trial of the OX40 agonist ivuxolimab. The chain carries TRBV18 and TRBJ2-7; 9 bases fit TRBD2. CDR3 nucleotides: TGTGCCAGCTCAAGACTAGCGGAACGCTACGAGCAGTACTTC. This translates into CASSRLAERYEQYF.